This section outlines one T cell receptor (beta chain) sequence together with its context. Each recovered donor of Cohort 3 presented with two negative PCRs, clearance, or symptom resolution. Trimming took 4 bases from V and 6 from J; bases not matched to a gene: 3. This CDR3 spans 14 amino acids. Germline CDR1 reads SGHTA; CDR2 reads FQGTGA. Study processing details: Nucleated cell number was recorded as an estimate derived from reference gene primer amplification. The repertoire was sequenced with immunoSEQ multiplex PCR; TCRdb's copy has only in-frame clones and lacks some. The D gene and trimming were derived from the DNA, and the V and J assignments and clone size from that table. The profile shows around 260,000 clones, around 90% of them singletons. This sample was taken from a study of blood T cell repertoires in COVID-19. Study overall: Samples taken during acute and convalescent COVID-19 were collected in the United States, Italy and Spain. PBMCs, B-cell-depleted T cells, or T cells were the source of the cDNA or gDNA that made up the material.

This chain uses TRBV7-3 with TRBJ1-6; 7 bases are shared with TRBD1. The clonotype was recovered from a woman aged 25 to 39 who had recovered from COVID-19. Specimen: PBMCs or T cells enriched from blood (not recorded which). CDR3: CASSSGTANSPLHF. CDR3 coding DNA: TGTGCCAGCAGCTCTGGGACAGCTAATTCACCCCTCCACTTT.